The rows below give T cell receptor beta chains drawn from one sample of a study of PD-1 blockade in classical Hodgkin lymphoma. Libraries were prepared by immunoSEQ multiplex PCR; TCRdb keeps only in-frame clonotypes and omits some of them. The repertoire holds approximately 84,000 clones, with 75% to 90% as singletons. Here the sequenced sample was peripheral blood mononuclear cells (PBMCs), taken at baseline. All receptors come from a human donor with classical Hodgkin lymphoma. CDR3s include the opening cysteine and the closing phenylalanine or tryptophan. Size is stated for part of the rows, as once, few or many counts, or as a class when the clone is expanded.

clone size	V gene	J gene	CDR3 protein
NA	TRBV5-4	TRBJ1-5	CASSQDHSLNQPQHF
NA	TRBV30	TRBJ1-2	CAWEHRGQGYTF
NA	TRBV28	TRBJ1-5	CASSTERQPQHF
NA	TRBV27	TRBJ1-1	CASSRRQVQTNTEAFF
NA	TRBV7-2	TRBJ1-2	CASSLDSVNYGYTF
NA	TRBV2	TRBJ1-4	CASRATGGRDEKLFF
NA	TRBV7-9	TRBJ2-3	CASSLIAVTDTQYF
NA	TRBV7-6	TRBJ2-1	CASSLAGGTGGKDEQFF
NA	TRBV30	TRBJ1-3	CAWTWDSSGNTIYF
few	TRBV6-5	TRBJ1-5	CASSYDGRKQPQHF
NA	TRBV6-4	TRBJ2-7	CASSDSRTGRLYEQYF
NA	TRBV5-6	TRBJ1-5	CASSSRPGQPQHF
NA	TRBV27	TRBJ2-3	CASSLGAGGRPDTQYF
NA	TRBV6-5	TRBJ1-4	CASSANEKLFF
NA	TRBV7-9	TRBJ2-5	CASSSWGPQETQYF
NA	TRBV10-1	TRBJ2-7	CASSESQLAGDVYEQYF
NA	TRBV19	TRBJ1-2	CASQRGNYGYTF
NA	TRBV5-4	TRBJ1-2	CASSRTGEGHGYTF
NA	TRBV7-2	TRBJ1-1	CASGVSNTEAFF
NA	TRBV6-5	TRBJ1-2	CASSYMGLGYTF
NA	TRBV7-2	TRBJ1-3	CASSLTLGGVGGNTIYF
NA	TRBV18	TRBJ2-5	CASSPLPTGPPQETQYF